One and the same sample provided the 28 T cell receptor beta chains below, sequenced in a study of T cell responses to AZD1222 COVID-19 vaccine. Libraries were prepared by immunoSEQ multiplex PCR; TCRdb keeps only in-frame clonotypes and omits some of them. The table shows about 140,000 clones, with around 89% occurring only once. This material consisted of peripheral blood, taken 28 days after the second AZD1222 dose. These receptors all come from an adult who received the AZD1222 COVID-19 vaccine.

The V call is TRBV18, the J call TRBJ2-1; maybe TRBD1 (6 bases). The CDR3 has 18 residues. In germline, CDR1 is KGHSH, CDR2 LQKENI. V was pared by 3 bases and J by 0 bases, with 18 bases between. The CDR3 DNA reads TGTGCCAGCTCACCCCACATACCACAGGGAAGCTCCTACAATGAGCAGTTCTTC. Translation gives CASSPHIPQGSSYNEQFF.

This rearrangement joins TRBV13 to TRBJ1-6; the D is unclear. V was pared by 9 bases and J by 10 bases, with 19 bases between. CDR1 PRHDT and CDR2 FYEKMQ come from the germline V gene (reference sequence). The CDR3 has 14 residues. The CDR3 spells CASGDAGAGSPLHF. The DNA for the CDR3 is TGTGCCAGTGGGGATGCGGGAGCTGGATCACCCCTCCACTTT.

This clone was counted between two and nine times. The chain has TRBV24-1 and TRBJ1-5; D not resolved. The germline CDR1 and CDR2 sequences are KGHDR and SFDVKD. V was shortened by 4 bases and J by 7 bases, with 13 bases between the two germline ends. The CDR3 sequence is 14 residues long. The chain's CDR3 is CATSDRRYGQPQHF. CDR3 nucleotides: TGTGCCACCAGTGACCGCCGGTACGGGCAGCCCCAGCATTTT.

V and J are TRBV5-1 and TRBJ1-1, with 8 bases matching TRBD1. The length of the CDR3 is 15 residues. Losses at the gene ends were 2 bases for V and 5 bases for J; bases not matched to a gene: 8. Per germline, CDR1 SGHRS and CDR2 YFSETQ. CDR3 residues: CASSFGFRQGTEAFF. The CDR3 DNA is TGCGCCAGCAGCTTCGGATTTCGACAGGGGACTGAAGCTTTCTTT.

This clone appeared a single time. J is TRBJ1-2 and V is TRBV7-9; D remains ambiguous. The germline V and J ends were trimmed by 6 bases and 2 bases, with 10 bases remaining between them. Looked up from germline, CDR1 is SEHNR and CDR2 is FQNEAQ (reference sequence). CDR3 length equals 13 residues. CDR3 DNA: TGTGCCAGCAGTTCCCAGCTGAACTATGGCTACACCTTC. This gives the protein CASSSQLNYGYTF.

This chain joins TRBV5-1 and TRBJ2-1; 8 nucleotides agree with TRBD2. The CDR3 runs 15 residues. J was trimmed by 10 bases and V by 5 bases; bases with no gene match: 14. Germline values: CDR1 SGHRS, CDR2 YFSETQ. The CDR3 coding sequence is TGCGCCAGCAGAACCGGCGGGAGGTCGGGGAGAGAGCAGTTCTTC. Protein product: CASRTGGRSGREQFF.

This clone was counted only a few times. This chain links TRBV2 with TRBJ1-1, with D unclear. The CDR3 covers 13 residues. Trimming cost V 7 bases and J 1 base, with 10 bases left between them. CDR1 is SNHLY and CDR2 is FYNNEI in the germline V gene. The CDR3 DNA reads as TGTGCCAGCACGAGGGATGCGAACACTGAAGCTTTCTTT. Residues: CASTRDANTEAFF.

V is TRBV7-6 and J is TRBJ2-4; D remains unclear. Trimming stripped 1 base from V and 0 bases from J, with 16 bases between. CDR3 size: 18 residues. Germline values: CDR1 SGHVS, CDR2 FNYEAQ. CDR3 nucleotide sequence: TGTGCCAGCAGCTTAGTTCCGAAGCCCGCCATAGCCAAAAACATTCAGTACTTC. It translates to CASSLVPKPAIAKNIQYF.

V gene TRBV7-2 combines with J gene TRBJ2-7; TRBD1 matches 12 bases. CDR3 size: 15 residues. CDR1 and CDR2 (germline): SGHTA, FQGNSA. Trimming cost V 4 bases and J 7 bases; bases outside gene matches: 8. This CDR3 reads CASSSGTGGSREQYF. The CDR3 coding sequence is TGTGCCAGCAGCTCCGGGACAGGGGGCTCTAGGGAGCAGTACTTC.

A note on this clone: The same CDR3 can be traced to other DNA sequences in this sample. This rearrangement joins TRBV7-3 to TRBJ1-1; no definite D call. Germline V gene sequence: CDR1 SGHTA, CDR2 FQGTGA. V was shortened by 2 bases and J by 0 bases, with 7 bases between the two germline ends. This CDR3 has 14 residues. The DNA of the CDR3 is TGTGCCAGCAGCTTAGGCAGCATGAACACTGAAGCTTTCTTT. Translation gives CASSLGSMNTEAFF. Full variable domain (outside the CDR3, taken from reference TRBV7-3 and TRBJ1-1): GAGVSQTPSNKVTEKGKYVELRCDPISGHTALYWYRQSLGQGPEFLIYFQGTGAADDSGLPNDRFFAVRPEGSVSTLKIQRTERGDSAVYLCASSLGSMNTEAFFGQGTRLTVV.

The chain links TRBV4-2 to TRBJ2-5, with D unclear. CDR1 is LGHNA and CDR2 is YNFKEQ in the germline V gene. The CDR3 contains 15 residues. The V end was cut by 0 bases, the J end by 7 bases, with 15 bases between. CDR3 in amino acids: CASSQDLSDVATQYF. The CDR3 region has the DNA TGTGCCAGCAGCCAAGATCTTTCTGATGTTGCGACCCAGTACTTC.

This chain connects TRBV12-3 or TRBV12-4 to TRBJ2-2, with D uncertain. V was shortened by 5 bases and J by 12 bases, with 16 bases between the two germline ends. This CDR3 contains 13 residues. The chain's CDR3 is CASSPGVGIKLFF. Written as DNA, the CDR3 is TGTGCCAGCAGTCCCGGAGTAGGGATAAAGCTGTTTTTT.

This chain links TRBV29-1 with TRBJ1-1; no definite D call. Germline CDR1 SQVTM, CDR2 ANQGSEA. The CDR3 runs to 13 residues. Between the trimmed V and J ends, which lost 6 bases and 1 base, there was a span of 12 bases. This CDR3 reads CSVARLGNTEAFF. DNA of the CDR3: TGCAGCGTAGCCCGGCTTGGGAACACTGAAGCTTTCTTT.

V and J are TRBV6-6 and TRBJ1-1; the D is unclear. The germline V and J ends were trimmed by 4 bases and 4 bases, with 16 bases remaining between them. This CDR3 has 15 amino acids. Germline V gives CDR1 MNHNY, CDR2 SVGAGI (reference sequence). CDR3 amino acids: CASSSAGTWGTEAFF. The DNA for the CDR3 is TGTGCCAGCAGTTCCGCGGGCACATGGGGCACTGAAGCTTTCTTT.

The chain carries TRBV6-2 or TRBV6-3 and TRBJ2-7; D gene unclear. Trimming pared 2 bases from V and 6 bases from J, leaving 8 bases between. Per germline, CDR1 MNHEY and CDR2 SVGEGT. The CDR3 totals 12 residues. CDR3 region: CASSYDPAEQYF. The CDR3 nucleotides read TGTGCCAGCAGTTACGATCCGGCCGAGCAGTACTTC.

This chain's CDR3 is CASSLRGGILFF. The CDR3 DNA reads as TGTGCCAGCAGTTTGAGAGGGGGGATACTGTTTTTT. The chain has TRBV28 and TRBJ1-4, with a possible D match to TRBD1 (6 bases). CDR3 length: 12 amino acids. V was trimmed by 3 bases and J by 13 bases, leaving 12 bases between them. Germline-derived CDR1 and CDR2 are MDHEN and SYDVKM.

The chain has TRBV28 and TRBJ1-1; tentative D call: TRBD1 (5 bases). The CDR3 is 15 amino acids. The germline gives CDR1 MDHEN, CDR2 SYDVKM. V dropped 6 bases and J dropped 0 bases, with 14 bases sitting between them. The CDR3 spells CASSPLDSMNTEAFF. The CDR3 DNA sequence: TGTGCCAGCAGCCCTCTCGACAGTATGAACACTGAAGCTTTCTTT.

This chain joins TRBV2 and TRBJ2-5, with 8 nucleotides matching TRBD2. This CDR3 region has 15 residues. The germline V gene has CDR1 SNHLY and CDR2 FYNNEI. J lost 4 bases, V lost 2 bases, and 6 bases had no gene match. This CDR3 is CASSESGGGPETQYF. CDR3 sequence (DNA): TGTGCCAGCAGTGAAAGTGGCGGGGGGCCAGAGACCCAGTACTTC.

This chain joins TRBV28 and TRBJ1-2, with a tentative D call TRBD1 (5 bases). CDR1 and CDR2 from the germline V gene are MDHEN and SYDVKM. The CDR3 runs 13 residues. The germline V and J ends were trimmed by 5 bases and 14 bases, with 21 bases remaining between them. The CDR3 reads CASSPGTLRGLTF. Here the CDR3 DNA reads TGTGCCAGCAGTCCAGGGACTTTACGAGGGCTAACCTTC.

The V and J genes are TRBV10-2 and TRBJ1-5; no definite D call. Germline CDR1 and CDR2: WSHSY and SAAADI. The ends were cut back, 2 bases at V and 0 bases at J, with 11 bases in the middle. The CDR3 covers 16 residues. CDR3 region: CASSERAMNSNQPQHF. DNA of the CDR3: TGCGCCAGCAGTGAGAGGGCAATGAATAGCAATCAGCCCCAGCATTTT.

This chain joins TRBV30 and TRBJ2-1; D is possibly TRBD2 (7 bases). V lost 3 bases and J 8 bases, leaving 14 bases between the germline ends. This CDR3 is built from 13 residues. Germline CDR1 and CDR2: GTSNPN and SVGIG (reference sequence). The CDR3 region is CAWSRGAIYEQFF. CDR3 sequence (DNA): TGTGCCTGGAGCCGGGGGGCCATCTATGAGCAGTTCTTC.

The chain uses TRBV6-5 and TRBJ2-7; a weak D match, TRBD1 (6 bases). The CDR3 is made up of 15 amino acids. V dropped 5 bases and J dropped 5 bases, with 19 bases sitting between them. The germline V gene has CDR1 MNHEY and CDR2 SVGAGI. DNA for the CDR3: TGTGCCAGCAGTCGCGGCAGGGGCTCTATAAACGAGCAGTACTTC. It translates to CASSRGRGSINEQYF.

This clone was detected only once. The chain joins TRBV7-9 to TRBJ2-7; D not resolved. The CDR3 runs to 16 residues. Germline V lookup: CDR1 SEHNR, CDR2 FQNEAQ (reference sequence). Trimming stripped 4 bases from V and 0 bases from J, with 16 bases between. This CDR3 is CASSYTTDWSSYEQYF. The DNA for the CDR3 is TGTGCCAGCAGCTACACGACCGACTGGAGCTCCTACGAGCAGTACTTC.

This CDR3 reads CASSIAGGNQPQHF. As DNA, the CDR3 is TGTGCCAGTAGTATAGCAGGAGGGAATCAGCCCCAGCATTTT. The chain couples TRBV19 to TRBJ1-5; no firm D call. V was clipped by 1 base and J by 4 bases, with 8 bases between them. The CDR3 contains 14 residues. Germline V gives CDR1 LNHDA, CDR2 SQIVND (reference sequence).

As concerns this clone: The DNA is left out, because the CDR3 cannot be placed on it with certainty; the CDR3 is given as TCRdb lists it. The J gene is TRBJ2-3, the V gene TRBV6-2 or TRBV6-3; the table calls TRBD2, which could not be checked here. Per germline, CDR1 MNHEY and CDR2 SVGEGT. The CDR3 totals 16 residues, both ends included. The CDR3 spells CASSSSTSGGTHTQYF.

This chain connects TRBV18 to TRBJ2-5; 8 positions agree with TRBD1. This CDR3 region has 15 residues. Germline trimming cut 0 bases from V and 3 bases from J; bases unmatched to any gene: 3. Germline CDR1 KGHSH, CDR2 LQKENI. The CDR3 reads CASSPPETGEETQYF. The CDR3 DNA reads as TGTGCCAGCTCACCACCAGAGACAGGGGAAGAGACCCAGTACTTC.

The V call is TRBV30, the J call TRBJ1-1, with D perhaps TRBD1 (6 bases). Germline CDR1 GTSNPN, CDR2 SVGIG (reference sequence). Trimming cost V 1 base and J 4 bases, with 10 bases left between them. The CDR3 runs to 13 residues. CDR3 in amino acids: CAWSGEGGTEAFF. The CDR3 bases are TGTGCCTGGAGTGGTGAGGGGGGCACTGAAGCTTTCTTT.

This sequence joins TRBV6-6 and TRBJ1-5; D might be TRBD1 (5 bases). V dropped 8 bases and J dropped 6 bases, with 17 bases sitting between them. Germline V gene lookup returns CDR1 MNHNY and CDR2 SVGAGI (reference sequence). The CDR3 is 14 amino acids. The DNA for the CDR3 is TGTGCCAGCCGAATGATCGGGGCAGGTCAGCCCCAGCATTTT. It encodes CASRMIGAGQPQHF.